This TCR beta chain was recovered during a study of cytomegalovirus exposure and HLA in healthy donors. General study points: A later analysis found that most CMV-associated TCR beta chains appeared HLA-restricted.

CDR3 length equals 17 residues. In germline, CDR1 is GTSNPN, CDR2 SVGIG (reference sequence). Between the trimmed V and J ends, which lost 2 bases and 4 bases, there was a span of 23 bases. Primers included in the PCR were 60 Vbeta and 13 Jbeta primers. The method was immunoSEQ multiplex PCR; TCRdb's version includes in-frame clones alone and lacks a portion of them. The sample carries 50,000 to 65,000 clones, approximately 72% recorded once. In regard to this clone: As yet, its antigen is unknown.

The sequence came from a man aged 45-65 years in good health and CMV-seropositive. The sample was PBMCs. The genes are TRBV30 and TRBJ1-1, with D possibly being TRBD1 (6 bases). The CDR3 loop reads CAWSLARTAYTGTEAFF. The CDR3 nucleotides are TGTGCCTGGAGTTTAGCCAGGACAGCCTATACGGGCACTGAAGCTTTCTTT. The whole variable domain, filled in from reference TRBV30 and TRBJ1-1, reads SQTIHQWPATLVQPVGSPLSLECTVEGTSNPNLYWYRQAAGRGLQLLFYSVGIGQISSEVPQNLSASRPQDRQFILSSKKLLLSDSGFYLCAWSLARTAYTGTEAFFGQGTRLTVV.